This T cell receptor beta chain was documented in a study of cytomegalovirus exposure and HLA in healthy donors. The PCR ran on 60 Vbeta and 13 Jbeta primers. TCRdb's table, derived via immunoSEQ multiplex PCR, lists solely in-frame clones and lacks some. This sample carries some 130,000 clones, roughly 79% of them seen once, and the ten largest clones take approximately 0.97%. This CDR3 region has 12 residues. Trimming cost V 8 bases and J 2 bases, with 7 bases left between them. The germline V gene has CDR1 MNHEY and CDR2 SVGAGI. This receptor was identified in a man younger than 35 in good health and CMV-seronegative. Sequencing used PBMCs. V gene TRBV6-5 combines with J gene TRBJ1-3; D is unclear. The CDR3 reads CASRGPGNTIYF. CDR3 bases: TGTGCCAGCCGAGGGCCTGGAAACACCATATATTTT.